Below, 20 T cell receptor beta chains from the same sample are listed, as sequenced in a study of blood T cell repertoires in COVID-19 (dated by TCRdb to between 2020 and 2021). Libraries were built with the immunoSEQ multiplex PCR assay. As stored in TCRdb, this immuneACCESS dataset retains in-frame rearrangements with V and J assigned. A fraction of the clones does not appear; measured against another copy, unresolved V genes explain less than half of the discrepancy, and the remainder lacks a known reason. Across this sample there are about 220,000 clones, with 86% seen only once. 2% to 2.5% of the sample belongs to the ten largest clones. The sample consisted of peripheral blood. These receptors were taken from a man aged 25-40 years who had recovered from COVID-19.

The chain employs TRBV30 and TRBJ2-1; TRBD1 agrees at 8 bases. The CDR3 extends over 12 amino acids. CDR1 is GTSNPN and CDR2 is SVGIG in the germline V gene (reference sequence). The V and J ends lost 5 bases and 8 bases, in that order; junction bases with no gene match: 5. The DNA of the CDR3 is TGTGCCTGGGGACAGGGAGGCGATGAGCAGTTCTTC. This encodes CAWGQGGDEQFF. The complete variable domain, with remaining parts taken from reference TRBV30 and TRBJ2-1, reads SQTIHQWPATLVQPVGSPLSLECTVEGTSNPNLYWYRQAAGRGLQLLFYSVGIGQISSEVPQNLSASRPQDRQFILSSKKLLLSDSGFYLCAWGQGGDEQFFGPGTRLTVL.

This clone has a single count. The chain has TRBV7-2 and TRBJ1-4; the D is unclear. From germline, CDR1 is SGHTA and CDR2 FQGNSA. Trimming took off 7 bases at V and 3 bases at J, with 6 bases between the two ends. This CDR3 has 12 amino acids. In DNA, the CDR3 is TGTGCCAGCATGGGCCCTAATGAAAAACTGTTTTTT. Its translation is CASMGPNEKLFF.

The CDR3 loop is CASSVGELAPLHF. The CDR3 nucleotides are TGTGCCAGCAGCGTAGGGGAGCTCGCACCCCTCCACTTT. The rearrangement uses TRBV9 and TRBJ1-6; no definite D call. V lost 0 bases and J 11 bases, leaving 9 bases between the germline ends. Germline CDR1 SGDLS, CDR2 YYNGEE. The CDR3 spans 13 residues.

This clone turned up a few times. The chain carries TRBV19 and TRBJ2-2; D is possibly TRBD1 (6 bases). The CDR3 consists of 16 residues. Germline V gene sequence: CDR1 LNHDA, CDR2 SQIVND (reference sequence). The V end lost 6 bases, the J end lost 4 bases, and 18 bases lay between the germline ends. CDR3 loop: CASSQATGRGTGELFF. The CDR3 region has the DNA TGTGCCAGTAGCCAGGCAACAGGGCGCGGCACCGGGGAGCTGTTTTTT.

This chain joins TRBV27 and TRBJ1-2; TRBD1 might be the D (6 bases). CDR1 MNHEY and CDR2 SMNVEV come from the germline V gene (reference sequence). The CDR3 loop spans 14 amino acids. Trimming removed 6 bases at V and 8 bases at J, with 19 bases between. The CDR3 DNA sequence: TGTGCCAGCAGGGGAATGGGGGCCTCGAGCGGCTACACCTTC. Its translation: CASRGMGASSGYTF.

The J gene is TRBJ1-1, the V gene TRBV3-1 (or the pseudogene TRBV3-2); perhaps TRBD1 as D (5 bases). The CDR3 extends over 11 amino acids. Trimming removed 3 bases from V and 10 bases from J, with 9 bases in between. Germline CDR1 LGHDT, CDR2 YNNKEL (reference sequence). CDR3 loop: CASSQGGVAFF. For the CDR3, the DNA is TGTGCCAGCAGCCAGGGGGGTGTAGCTTTCTTT.

DNA of the CDR3: TGTGCCAGCAGCCTACAGGGAAATTCACCCCTCCACTTT. Its protein is CASSLQGNSPLHF. J is TRBJ1-6 and V is TRBV14; possibly TRBD1 for D (6 bases). Trimming removed 4 bases from V and 7 bases from J, with 8 bases in between. CDR3 size: 13 residues. Per germline, CDR1 SGHDN and CDR2 FVKESK.

The V and J genes are TRBV7-2 and TRBJ2-3, with 7 bases that match TRBD2. V gave up 5 bases and J gave up 8 bases; unmatched junction bases: 4. Germline-derived CDR1 and CDR2 are SGHTA and FQGNSA. The CDR3 sequence is 12 residues long. The CDR3 DNA is TGTGCCAGCAGCCCCTCGGGGGGTACGCAGTATTTT. This gives the protein CASSPSGGTQYF. Complete variable domain (other parts from reference TRBV7-2 and TRBJ2-3): GAGVSQSPSNKVTEKGKDVELRCDPISGHTALYWYRQSLGQGLEFLIYFQGNSAPDKSGLPSDRFSAERTGGSVSTLTIQRTQQEDSAVYLCASSPSGGTQYFGPGTRLTVL.

This chain uses TRBV27 with TRBJ1-2; 7 bases align to TRBD1. Per the germline V gene, CDR1 is MNHEY and CDR2 is SMNVEV (reference sequence). V lost 7 bases to trimming and J lost 7 bases; unmatched junction nucleotides: 12. The CDR3 loop spans 14 amino acids. The CDR3 coding sequence is TGTGCCAGCACCCCGGGCAGGGGGATAGGTGGCTACACCTTC. As protein: CASTPGRGIGGYTF.

The genes are TRBV21-1 and TRBJ2-7; the D segment call TRBD1 is taken from the table without a DNA check. TRBV21-1 is flagged as a pseudogene. The CDR3 is made up of 13 amino acids. This CDR3 is CASRSGQGAEQYF. CDR3 nucleotide sequence: TGTGCCAGCAGGTCGGGACAGGGGGCCGAGCAGTACTTC.

The chain is built from TRBV10-1 and TRBJ2-7, with D perhaps matching TRBD1 (6 bases). The CDR3 length is 11 residues. With 9 bases removed from V and 3 bases from J, the gap between germline ends came to 9 bases. The germline V gene encodes CDR1 WNHNN and CDR2 SYGVQD (reference sequence). In nucleotides, the CDR3 is TGCGCCAGTGGACAGTACTACGAGCAGTACTTC. Protein: CASGQYYEQYF.

The rearrangement links TRBV5-1 to TRBJ1-1; D gene unclear. Germline V gives CDR1 SGHRS, CDR2 YFSETQ. The CDR3 consists of 13 residues. Trimming removed 0 bases at V and 2 bases at J, with 5 bases between. CDR3 region: CASSLGSNTEAFF. In DNA form, the CDR3 reads TGCGCCAGCAGCTTGGGTTCTAACACTGAAGCTTTCTTT.

V is TRBV6-1 and J is TRBJ2-1; TRBD1 is a possible D gene (6 bases). Trimming pared 2 bases from V and 1 base from J, leaving 12 bases between. The CDR3 loop spans 16 amino acids. The germline V gene has CDR1 MNHNS and CDR2 SASEGT. The DNA for the CDR3 is TGTGCCAGCAGTGAAAGAGGGACACTTTCCTACAATGAGCAGTTCTTC. Encoded protein: CASSERGTLSYNEQFF.

V usage is TRBV19 and J usage is TRBJ1-5; no definite D call. Trimming took 10 bases from V and 4 from J, leaving 11 bases between them. In germline, CDR1 is LNHDA, CDR2 SQIVND (reference sequence). The CDR3 spans 12 residues. The CDR3 DNA follows: TGTGCCACTAGGGAGGGTAATCAGCCCCAGCATTTT. It specifies CATREGNQPQHF. Supplemented by reference TRBV19 and TRBJ1-5, the full variable domain reads DGGITQSPKYLFRKEGQNVTLSCEQNLNHDAMYWYRQDPGQGLRLIYYSQIVNDFQKGDIAEGYSVSREKKESFPLTVTSAQKNPTAFYLCATREGNQPQHFGDGTRLSIL.

This rearrangement joins TRBV11-3 to TRBJ2-2; 7 nucleotides match TRBD2. After removal of 7 bases from V and 7 bases from J, the junction contained 3 bases not matched to a gene. CDR3 length: 12 residues. Germline lookup yields CDR1 SGHNT and CDR2 YENEEA. The CDR3 is CASTGGFGELFF. In nucleotides, the CDR3 is TGTGCCAGCACCGGGGGGTTCGGGGAGCTGTTTTTT.

The chain carries TRBV28 and TRBJ1-2, with a possible D match to TRBD1 (5 bases). V gave up 6 bases and J gave up 8 bases, with 16 bases separating them. Germline V lookup: CDR1 MDHEN, CDR2 SYDVKM. The CDR3 spans 13 residues. CDR3 protein: CASRPPGASGYTF. DNA for the CDR3: TGTGCCAGCAGGCCCCCTGGGGCGTCCGGCTACACCTTC.

The chain combines TRBV29-1 with TRBJ1-2; tentative D call: TRBD1 (5 bases). Germline V gives CDR1 SQVTM, CDR2 ANQGSEA. V shed 7 bases and J shed 7 bases, with 16 bases lying between them. The CDR3 totals 12 residues. CDR3: CSAPGSQGGYTF. DNA for the CDR3: TGCAGCGCCCCAGGCTCCCAGGGTGGCTACACCTTC. Supplemented by reference TRBV29-1 and TRBJ1-2, the full variable domain reads SAVISQKPSRDICQRGTSLTIQCQVDSQVTMMFWYRQQPGQSLTLIATANQGSEATYESGFVIDKFPISRPNLTFSTLTVSNMSPEDSSIYLCSAPGSQGGYTFGSGTRLTVV.

This rearrangement joins TRBV20-1 to TRBJ2-4; no reliable D call. CDR1 DFQATT and CDR2 SNEGSKA come from the germline V gene (reference sequence). The CDR3 is 10 residues long. V was shortened by 4 bases and J by 7 bases, with 5 bases between the two germline ends. The CDR3 sequence is CSAMENIQYF. CDR3 nucleotides: TGCAGTGCTATGGAGAACATTCAGTACTTC.

This sequence joins TRBV10-3 and TRBJ2-7; D might be TRBD1 (5 bases). This CDR3 comprises 21 residues. V gave up 4 bases and J gave up 3 bases, with 34 bases separating them. Germline V lookup: CDR1 ENHRY, CDR2 SYGVKD. CDR3 in DNA: TGTGCCATCAGTGGGGGCCAGGGCAGGGAAGGTAAGAAGCTGGCACTCTACGAGCAGTACTTC. Residues: CAISGGQGREGKKLALYEQYF.

The chain links TRBV18 to TRBJ1-1, with TRBD1 identical over 7 bases. Germline CDR1 and CDR2: KGHSH and LQKENI. This CDR3 comprises 15 residues. V lost 2 bases to trimming and J lost 7 bases; unmatched junction nucleotides: 10. CDR3 coding DNA: TGTGCCAGCTCACCAGAGCCGCAGGGGGTAATTGAAGCTTTCTTT. It specifies CASSPEPQGVIEAFF.